These 3 T cell receptor beta chains were sequenced from one sample in a study of human T cells and chemical hapten exposure. TCRdb re-analysed the RACE reads in MiXCR, keeping a single row per CDR3 protein. The table has 300,000 to 450,000 distinct CDR3 sequences, more than 4.5% seen once. Time point here: patch test 1, 2 weeks after DPC sensitization. As for treatment: therapeutic diphenylcyclopropenone sensitization with weekly scalp DPC. Specimen: whole blood, collected in connection with sensitization to the hapten diphenylcyclopropenone (DPC). The receptors come from a woman between 45 and 65 years old with alopecia areata. Some clones in this sample may be carry-over from other donors' samples.

This clonotype has a count of ten or more. This chain uses TRBV18 with TRBJ1-1, with unresolved D. The germline CDR1 and CDR2 sequences are KGHSH and LQKENI. With 2 bases removed from V and 1 base from J, the gap between germline ends came to 11 bases. This CDR3 region has 15 residues. CDR3 nucleotide sequence: TGTGCCAGCTCACCAGTGGGGATCCAGAACACTGAAGCTTTCTTT. This sequence encodes CASSPVGIQNTEAFF.

The table lists this clonotype with a few counts. The V and J genes are TRBV7-2 and TRBJ2-5; 7 bases map to TRBD1. Germline lookup yields CDR1 SGHTA and CDR2 FQGNSA. This CDR3 region has 14 residues. Trimming cost V 5 bases and J 4 bases; bases outside gene matches: 7. CDR3 sequence: CASSAMTGRETQYF. CDR3 in DNA: TGTGCCAGCAGCGCGATGACAGGGAGAGAGACCCAGTACTTC.

This clonotype was picked up a small number of times. This chain connects TRBV12-3 or TRBV12-4 to TRBJ1-2; no firm D call. This CDR3 spans 13 amino acids. Trimming pared 10 bases from V and 5 bases from J, leaving 17 bases between. Here the CDR3 reads CATAGVNYYGYTF. The CDR3 bases are TGTGCCACCGCAGGAGTCAACTATTATGGCTACACCTTC.